A selection of T cell receptor beta chains follows, all from one sample in a study of shared clonotypes between healthy human individuals. The repertoire was sequenced with immunoSEQ multiplex PCR; TCRdb's copy has only in-frame clones and lacks some. This table has some 2 million clones, about 95% appearing once. Sequencing was done on a sample of naive CD8+ T cells sorted from blood. The receptors originated from a man between 18 and 29 years old in good health. Both conserved end residues are part of each CDR3. A D gene is named only where the DNA matches it firmly. Where a row states a size, it is once, few, many or the class of an expanded clone; other rows omit it.

>-|TRBV7-8|-|TRBJ1-6
CASSLEFGDSPLHF
TGTGCCAGCAGCCTAGAGTTCGGTGATTCACCCCTCCACTTT
>-|TRBV9|-|TRBJ2-7
CASSSALFSEQYF
TGTGCCAGCAGCTCGGCCCTTTTCTCCGAGCAGTACTTC
>-|TRBV7-6|-|TRBJ2-2
CASSPSDTGELFF
TGTGCCAGCAGCCCGTCGGATACCGGGGAGCTGTTTTTT
>-|TRBV4-1|-|TRBJ2-1
CASSLTPGRSYNEQFF
TGCGCCAGCAGCCTCACTCCGGGACGGTCCTACAATGAGCAGTTCTTC
>-|TRBV7-2|TRBD2|TRBJ2-7
CASSFGAEGLETQRYF
TGTGCCAGCAGCTTCGGGGCCGAGGGACTAGAGACGCAAAGGTACTTC
>once|TRBV9|-|TRBJ2-5
CASSEAGIQGETQYF
TGTGCCAGCAGCGAAGCCGGGATTCAGGGGGAGACCCAGTACTTC
>-|TRBV7-9|-|TRBJ1-2
CASSLAEDGTYGYTF
TGTGCCAGCAGCTTAGCGGAGGACGGGACCTATGGCTACACCTTC
>-|TRBV18|-|TRBJ2-3
CASSLVGGSTDTQYF
TGTGCCAGCTCACTTGTTGGGGGGAGCACAGATACGCAGTATTTT
>-|TRBV4-3|-|TRBJ2-1
CASSQYSGLGNEQFF
TGCGCCAGCAGCCAATACTCAGGGCTGGGCAATGAGCAGTTCTTC
>-|TRBV11-3|TRBD1|TRBJ2-6
CASSLESGTGGSGANVLTF
TGTGCCAGCAGCTTAGAGTCGGGGACAGGGGGATCTGGGGCCAACGTCCTGACTTTC
>-|TRBV19|-|TRBJ1-1
CASSIPQGMNTEAFF
TGTGCCAGTAGTATACCCCAGGGAATGAACACTGAAGCTTTCTTT
>-|TRBV28|TRBD2|TRBJ2-5
CASTSLAGAAETQYF
TGTGCCAGCACCTCACTAGCGGGGGCCGCCGAGACCCAGTACTTC
>-|TRBV6-6|TRBD1|TRBJ2-5
CASSGQGTGGETQYF
TGTGCCAGCAGTGGACAAGGGACAGGGGGAGAGACCCAGTACTTC
>-|TRBV9|-|TRBJ1-1
CASSVAGRQDTEAFF
TGTGCCAGCAGCGTAGCCGGCAGGCAAGACACTGAAGCTTTCTTT
>-|TRBV28|-|TRBJ1-6
CASREGGYQGSPLHF
TGTGCCAGCAGGGAGGGGGGGTATCAGGGTTCACCCCTCCACTTT
>-|TRBV5-4|-|TRBJ2-1
CASSPQGSEQFF
TGTGCCAGCAGCCCCCAAGGTAGTGAGCAGTTCTTC